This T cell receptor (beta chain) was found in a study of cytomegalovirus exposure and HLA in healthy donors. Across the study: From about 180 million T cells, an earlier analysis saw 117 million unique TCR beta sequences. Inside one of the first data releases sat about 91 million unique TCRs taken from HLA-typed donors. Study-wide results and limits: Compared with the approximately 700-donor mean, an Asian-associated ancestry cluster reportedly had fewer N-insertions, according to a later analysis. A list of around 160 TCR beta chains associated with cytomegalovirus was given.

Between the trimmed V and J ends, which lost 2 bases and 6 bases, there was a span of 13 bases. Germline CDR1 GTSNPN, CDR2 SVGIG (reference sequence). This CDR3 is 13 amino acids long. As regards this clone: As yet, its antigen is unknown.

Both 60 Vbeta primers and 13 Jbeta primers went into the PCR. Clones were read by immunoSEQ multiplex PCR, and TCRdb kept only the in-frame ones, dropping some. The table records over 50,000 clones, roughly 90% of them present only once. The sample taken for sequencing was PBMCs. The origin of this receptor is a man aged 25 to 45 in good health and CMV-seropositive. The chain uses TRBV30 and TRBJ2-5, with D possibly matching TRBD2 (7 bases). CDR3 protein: CAWSKGGPKTQYF. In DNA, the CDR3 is TGTGCCTGGAGTAAGGGGGGGCCGAAGACCCAGTACTTC.